This T cell receptor (beta chain) was profiled in a study of cytomegalovirus exposure and HLA in healthy donors. Both 60 Vbeta primers and 13 Jbeta primers went into the PCR. Some clones are missing from TCRdb's copy, which holds only in-frame ones; the method was immunoSEQ multiplex PCR. This sample has 70,000 or so clones, with more than 75% found just once. Trimming shortened V by 3 bases and J by 4 bases, and 13 bases separated the two germline ends. This CDR3 spans 14 amino acids. CDR1 is SGHTA and CDR2 is FQGNSA in the germline V gene. The receptor was isolated from a young man in good health and CMV-seronegative. The V and J genes are TRBV7-2 and TRBJ2-7; possible D gene TRBD2, 6 bases. The sample consisted of PBMCs. The CDR3 loop reads CASSLALGRYEQYF. CDR3 DNA sequence: TGTGCCAGCAGCTTGGCGCTAGGGAGGTACGAGCAGTACTTC.